The 24 T cell receptor beta chains given below trace back to one sample, sequenced in a study of T-cell memory formation after mild COVID-19. TCRdb ran MiXCR on the 5' RACE reads and lists one entry per CDR3 protein. This table holds fewer than 350,000 distinct CDR3 sequences, under 20% found once. The sequenced material came from PBMCs or a T cell subset sorted from them (not recorded which). The receptors originated from a man aged 18 to 29 who had mild COVID-19 (a few samples of this study predate the infection). Cell type and time point are not known.

The rearrangement uses TRBV12-3 or TRBV12-4 and TRBJ2-1, with 10 bases identical to TRBD2. This CDR3 comprises 15 residues. J gave up 2 bases and V 5 bases, and 3 bases lay outside the gene matches. The DNA for the CDR3 is TGTGCCAGCAGTAGGGGACTAGCGCCCTACAATGAGCAGTTCTTC. Its protein product is CASSRGLAPYNEQFF.

The chain is built from TRBV5-1 and TRBJ1-5; maybe TRBD1 (5 bases). CDR3 length: 14 amino acids. Germline CDR1 reads SGHRS; CDR2 reads YFSETQ. The V and J ends lost 2 bases and 7 bases respectively, with 13 bases between them. CDR3 nucleotides: TGCGCCAGCAGCTTTCAGGGAGGAGACCAGCCCCAGCATTTT. It encodes CASSFQGGDQPQHF.

The chain uses TRBV12-3 or TRBV12-4 and TRBJ1-3; 7 nucleotides match TRBD1. The CDR3 contains 14 residues. V trimming: 6 bases; J trimming: 6 bases; junction bases outside the gene matches: 8. The DNA for the CDR3 is TGTGCCAGCAGCCGACAGGGTGCTGAAAACACCATATATTTT. This translates into CASSRQGAENTIYF.

This clonotype was counted ten times or more. This rearrangement joins TRBV20-1 to TRBJ2-7; tentatively, D is TRBD1 or TRBD2 (5 bases each). Germline V lookup: CDR1 DFQATT, CDR2 SNEGSKA (reference sequence). Deletions cut 3 bases from V and 4 bases from J, with 10 bases between. The CDR3 extends over 12 amino acids. CDR3 region: CSASVREYEQYV. CDR3 sequence (DNA): TGCAGTGCTAGTGTCAGGGAGTACGAGCAGTACGTC.

This clonotype was counted between two and nine times. The rearrangement joins TRBV3-1 to TRBJ1-5; 8 bases are a match to TRBD1. This CDR3 is built from 16 residues. V was clipped by 3 bases and J by 7 bases; unmatched bases: 11. Per the germline V gene, CDR1 is LGHDT and CDR2 is YNNKEL (reference sequence). The CDR3 DNA follows: TGTGCCAGCAGCCAGTCCGACAGGGGCTTTGGACAGCCCCAGCATTTT. This gives the protein CASSQSDRGFGQPQHF.

This clonotype was seen a handful of times. The J gene is TRBJ1-6, the V gene TRBV15; no reliable D call. The V and J ends lost 0 bases and 10 bases respectively, with 16 bases between them. The length of the CDR3 is 16 residues. Germline V gives CDR1 LNHNV, CDR2 YYDKDF (reference sequence). In DNA form, the CDR3 reads TGTGCCACCAGCAGAGATATGCCGACCGCGGAGTCACCCCTCCACTTT. As protein: CATSRDMPTAESPLHF.

The rearrangement joins TRBV7-9 to TRBJ2-5; 8 bases line up with TRBD1. Trimming at V came to 5 bases and at J to 3 bases, leaving 17 bases not matched to a gene. The V gene's germline CDR1 is SEHNR and CDR2 FQNEAQ (reference sequence). The CDR3 sequence is 18 residues long. The CDR3: CASSLSIIKDRAEETQYF. The DNA of the CDR3 is TGTGCCAGCAGCCTTAGTATCATCAAGGACAGGGCAGAAGAGACCCAGTACTTC.

This clonotype occurred a few times. This chain uses TRBV7-2 with TRBJ1-5; D is undetermined. The CDR3 covers 13 residues. The V end was cut by 1 base, the J end by 8 bases, with 9 bases between. CDR1 and CDR2 from the germline V gene are SGHTA and FQGNSA. CDR3: CASSLVRREPQHF. As DNA, the CDR3 is TGTGCCAGCAGCTTAGTCAGGAGGGAGCCCCAGCATTTT.

This clonotype has only a few counts. The genes are TRBV5-1 and TRBJ2-2; 7 bases match TRBD1. The CDR3 extends over 14 amino acids. CDR1 is SGHRS, CDR2 YFSETQ, per germline. V lost 4 bases and J lost 4; bases outside the gene matches: 4. CDR3 loop: CASSPQGITGELFF. The CDR3 nucleotides are TGCGCCAGCAGCCCACAGGGGATCACCGGGGAGCTGTTTTTT.

In this sample, this clonotype turned up many times. This chain uses TRBV7-3 with TRBJ2-1; D is uncertain. Germline CDR1 reads SGHTA; CDR2 reads FQGTGA. Trimming took 1 base from V and 1 from J, leaving 5 bases between them. This CDR3 region has 14 residues. As DNA, the CDR3 is TGTGCCAGCAGCTTAATAGGGTCCTACAATGAGCAGTTCTTC. Encoded protein: CASSLIGSYNEQFF.

This clonotype was picked up many times. The chain joins TRBV7-2 to TRBJ2-7; TRBD2 matches 9 bases. CDR1 and CDR2 from the germline V gene are SGHTA and FQGNSA. J gave up 1 base and V 3 bases, and 4 bases lay outside the gene matches. The CDR3 totals 15 residues. The CDR3 DNA is TGTGCCAGCAGCTTCGCAGCGGGGGGTTCCTACGAGCAGTACTTC. Encoded protein: CASSFAAGGSYEQYF.

The CDR3 nucleotides are TGTGCCAGCAGCTTCTCCGGGACTAGCGTCCGGTACGAGCAGTACTTC. It yields the protein CASSFSGTSVRYEQYF. This chain links TRBV7-2 with TRBJ2-7; 10 nucleotides line up with TRBD2. Looked up from germline, CDR1 is SGHTA and CDR2 is FQGNSA. The CDR3 loop spans 16 amino acids. J lost 4 bases, V lost 3 bases, and 9 bases had no gene match.

This clonotype appeared a few times. This chain's CDR3 is CASSRIGNEQYF. The CDR3 DNA reads as TGTGCCAGCAGCCGAATAGGGAACGAGCAGTACTTC. This rearrangement joins TRBV6-1 to TRBJ2-7; no clear D gene. This CDR3 region has 12 residues. The V and J ends lost 6 bases and 5 bases respectively, with 11 bases between them. Germline CDR1 reads MNHNS; CDR2 reads SASEGT.

The rearrangement links TRBV28 to TRBJ2-7, with D possibly TRBD1 on 5 matching bases. CDR1 and CDR2 (germline): MDHEN, SYDVKM. With 4 bases removed from V and 2 bases from J, the gap between germline ends came to 15 bases. The CDR3 is 15 amino acids. The CDR3 sequence is CASSSWQGLTYEQYV. The CDR3 region has the DNA TGTGCCAGCAGTTCGTGGCAGGGATTGACCTACGAGCAGTACGTC.

This clonotype was picked up a small number of times. The V gene is TRBV7-9, the J gene TRBJ2-3, with D tentatively TRBD1 or TRBD2 (6 bases each). The germline V gene has CDR1 SEHNR and CDR2 FQNEAQ (reference sequence). V was pared by 8 bases and J by 6 bases, with 15 bases between. The CDR3 consists of 13 residues. The CDR3 nucleotides read TGTGCCAGCTCCGGGGGCTGGGCGGATACGCAGTATTTT. Protein product: CASSGGWADTQYF.

The chain is built from TRBV28 and TRBJ1-3; TRBD1 might be the D (5 bases). Between the trimmed V and J ends, which lost 3 bases and 0 bases, there was a span of 12 bases. Germline V gene sequence: CDR1 MDHEN, CDR2 SYDVKM. The CDR3 is 16 residues long. The CDR3: CASSFFGGGSGNTIYF. Here the CDR3 DNA reads TGTGCCAGCAGTTTCTTCGGGGGGGGCTCTGGAAACACCATATATTTT.

This clonotype was observed a few times. This chain links TRBV5-4 with TRBJ2-3, with 11 bases identical to TRBD2. V gave up 4 bases and J gave up 4 bases; unmatched junction bases: 8. This CDR3 contains 16 residues. Germline CDR1 is SGHNT and CDR2 is YYREEE (reference sequence). In nucleotides, the CDR3 is TGTGCCAGCAGCGCTAGTAGCGGGGGGGCGTCAGATACGCAGTATTTT. It is translated as CASSASSGGASDTQYF.

This clonotype occurred a few times. The chain recombines TRBV5-1 with TRBJ1-1; D call uncertain. Germline V gene lookup returns CDR1 SGHRS and CDR2 YFSETQ. This CDR3 is 15 amino acids long. Trimming shortened V by 0 bases and J by 2 bases, and 11 bases separated the two germline ends. CDR3 nucleotide sequence: TGCGCCAGCAGCTTGGCGGCCGGGAGAAACACTGAAGCTTTCTTT. Translating gives CASSLAAGRNTEAFF.

The J gene is TRBJ1-5, the V gene TRBV5-1, with 12 bases aligning to TRBD1. V lost 0 bases, J lost 6 bases, and 4 bases stayed unmatched. The CDR3 is made up of 16 amino acids. Germline CDR1 reads SGHRS; CDR2 reads YFSETQ. The CDR3, as DNA: TGCGCCAGCAGCTTGGCGGGACAGGGGGCTGGTCAGCCCCAGCATTTT. This gives the protein CASSLAGQGAGQPQHF. Full variable domain (remainder filled in from reference TRBV5-1 and TRBJ1-5): KAGVTQTPRYLIKTRGQQVTLSCSPISGHRSVSWYQQTPGQGLQFLFEYFSETQRNKGNFPGRFSGRQFSNSRSEMNVSTLELGDSALYLCASSLAGQGAGQPQHFGDGTRLSIL.

This clonotype was seen a single time. V gene TRBV12-3 or TRBV12-4 combines with J gene TRBJ1-5; 7 nucleotides line up with TRBD1. V was clipped by 6 bases and J by 0 bases; unmatched bases: 8. The CDR3 is 16 residues long. DNA of the CDR3: TGTGCCAGCAGCCTCCGGGGACAGAGTAGCAATCAGCCCCAGCATTTT. Translating gives CASSLRGQSSNQPQHF.

This chain links TRBV7-2 with TRBJ1-1; D may be TRBD1 (5 bases). Germline V gene lookup returns CDR1 SGHTA and CDR2 FQGNSA. The ends were cut back, 5 bases at V and 0 bases at J, with 10 bases in the middle. The CDR3 sequence is 14 residues long. CDR3 nucleotides: TGTGCCAGCAGCCAGGGACGGCTGAACACTGAAGCTTTCTTT. It translates to CASSQGRLNTEAFF.

The chain combines TRBV4-1 with TRBJ2-7, with D uncertain. Trimming took off 3 bases at V and 6 bases at J, with 12 bases between the two ends. The CDR3 loop spans 13 amino acids. CDR1 and CDR2 from the germline V gene are MGHRA and YSYEKL. The CDR3: CASSHSPGFEQYV. Written as DNA, the CDR3 is TGCGCCAGCAGCCACTCCCCAGGCTTCGAGCAGTACGTC.

The chain is built from TRBV5-1 and TRBJ1-2; weak D call: TRBD1 (5 bases). V lost 3 bases and J 2 bases, leaving 11 bases between the germline ends. The CDR3 is 14 amino acids. Germline V gene lookup returns CDR1 SGHRS and CDR2 YFSETQ. CDR3 region: CASSSSQGNYGYTF. As DNA, the CDR3 is TGCGCCAGCAGCTCATCCCAGGGAAACTATGGCTACACCTTC.

The genes are TRBV6-5 and TRBJ2-7; D gene uncertain. This CDR3 is 15 amino acids long. The germline V and J ends were trimmed by 8 bases and 3 bases, with 20 bases remaining between them. Per the germline V gene, CDR1 is MNHEY and CDR2 is SVGAGI. The CDR3 here is CASLPTAYADYEQYF. The CDR3 DNA is TGTGCCAGCCTTCCGACGGCATATGCAGACTACGAGCAGTACTTC.